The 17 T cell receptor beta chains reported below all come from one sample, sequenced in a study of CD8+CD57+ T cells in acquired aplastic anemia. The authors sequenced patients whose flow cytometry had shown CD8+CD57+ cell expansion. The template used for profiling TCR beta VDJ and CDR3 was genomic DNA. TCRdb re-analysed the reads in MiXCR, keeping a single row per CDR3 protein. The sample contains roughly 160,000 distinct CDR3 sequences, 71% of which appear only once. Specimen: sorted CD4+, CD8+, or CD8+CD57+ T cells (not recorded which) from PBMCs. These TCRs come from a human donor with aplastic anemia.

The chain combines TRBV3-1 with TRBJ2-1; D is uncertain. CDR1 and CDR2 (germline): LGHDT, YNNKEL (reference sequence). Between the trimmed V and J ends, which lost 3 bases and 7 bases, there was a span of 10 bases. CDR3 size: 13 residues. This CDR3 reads CASSQSPSNEQFF. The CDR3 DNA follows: TGTGCCAGCAGCCAGTCGCCCAGTAATGAGCAGTTCTTC.

CDR3 in amino acids: CASSAGQGGNYGYTF. CDR3 DNA: TGTGCCAGCAGCGCGGGACAGGGGGGAAACTATGGCTACACCTTC. The chain combines TRBV11-1 with TRBJ1-2; 11 nucleotides line up with TRBD1. The germline gives CDR1 SGHAT, CDR2 FQDESV (reference sequence). V trimming: 5 bases; J trimming: 2 bases; junction bases outside the gene matches: 4. The CDR3 length is 15 residues.

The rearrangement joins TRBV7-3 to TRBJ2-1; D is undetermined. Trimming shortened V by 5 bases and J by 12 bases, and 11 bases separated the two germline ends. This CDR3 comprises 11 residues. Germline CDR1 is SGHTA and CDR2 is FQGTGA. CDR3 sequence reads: CASSTDQMQFF. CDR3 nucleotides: TGTGCCAGCAGCACCGACCAGATGCAGTTCTTC. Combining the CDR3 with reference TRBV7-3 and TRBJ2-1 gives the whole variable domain GAGVSQTPSNKVTEKGKYVELRCDPISGHTALYWYRQSLGQGPEFLIYFQGTGAADDSGLPNDRFFAVRPEGSVSTLKIQRTERGDSAVYLCASSTDQMQFFGPGTRLTVL.

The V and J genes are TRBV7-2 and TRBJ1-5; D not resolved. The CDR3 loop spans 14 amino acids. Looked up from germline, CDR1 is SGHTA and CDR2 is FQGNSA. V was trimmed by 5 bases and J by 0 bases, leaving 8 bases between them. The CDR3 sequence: CASSATGSNQPQHF. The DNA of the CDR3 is TGTGCCAGCAGCGCGACGGGTAGCAATCAGCCCCAGCATTTT.

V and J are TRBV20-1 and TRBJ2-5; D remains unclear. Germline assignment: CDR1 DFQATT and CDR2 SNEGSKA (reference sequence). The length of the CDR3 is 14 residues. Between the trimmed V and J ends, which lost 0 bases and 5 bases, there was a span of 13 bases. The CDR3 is CSARDVRLGETQYF. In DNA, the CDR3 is TGCAGTGCTAGAGATGTGAGGTTAGGGGAGACCCAGTACTTC.

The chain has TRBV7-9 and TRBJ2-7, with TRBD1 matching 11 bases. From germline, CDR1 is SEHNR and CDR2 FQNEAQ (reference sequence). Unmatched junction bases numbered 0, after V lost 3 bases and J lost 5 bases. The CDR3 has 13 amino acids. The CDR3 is CASSLGQGDEQYV. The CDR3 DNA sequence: TGTGCCAGCAGCTTGGGACAGGGGGACGAGCAGTACGTC.

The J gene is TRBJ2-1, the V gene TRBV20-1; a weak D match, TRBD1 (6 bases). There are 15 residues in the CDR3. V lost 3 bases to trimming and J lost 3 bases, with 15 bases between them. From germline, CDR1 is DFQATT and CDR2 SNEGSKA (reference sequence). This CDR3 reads CSARLTGIRYNEQFF. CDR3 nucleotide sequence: TGCAGTGCTAGGCTCACAGGGATCCGCTACAATGAGCAGTTCTTC.

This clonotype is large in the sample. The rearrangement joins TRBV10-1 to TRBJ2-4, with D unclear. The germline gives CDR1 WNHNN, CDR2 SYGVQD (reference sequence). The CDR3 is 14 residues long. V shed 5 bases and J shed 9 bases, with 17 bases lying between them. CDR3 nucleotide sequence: TGCGCCAGCAGTACCGGAAGAAGCAAGGGCATTCAGTACTTC. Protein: CASSTGRSKGIQYF.

The CDR3 sequence is CSASSEDELNTEAFF. The CDR3 DNA is TGCAGTGCCAGCAGCGAGGACGAGCTGAACACTGAAGCTTTCTTT. V is TRBV20-1 and J is TRBJ1-1; D is undetermined. Trimming cost V 6 bases and J 0 bases, with 17 bases left between them. CDR3 size: 15 residues. CDR1 DFQATT and CDR2 SNEGSKA come from the germline V gene (reference sequence).

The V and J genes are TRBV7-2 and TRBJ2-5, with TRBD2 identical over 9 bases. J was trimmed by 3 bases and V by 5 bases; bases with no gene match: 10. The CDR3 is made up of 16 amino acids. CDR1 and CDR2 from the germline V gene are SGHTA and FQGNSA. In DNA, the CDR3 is TGTGCCAGCAGCGGCGCGGGACTAGCAGAAGAAGAGACCCAGTACTTC. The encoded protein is CASSGAGLAEEETQYF.

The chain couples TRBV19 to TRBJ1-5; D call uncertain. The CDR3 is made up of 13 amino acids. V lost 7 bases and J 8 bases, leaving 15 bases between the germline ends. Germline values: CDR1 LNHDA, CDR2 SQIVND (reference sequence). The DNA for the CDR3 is TGTGCCAGTACGGGAGATGATTGGGAGCCCCAGCATTTT. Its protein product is CASTGDDWEPQHF.

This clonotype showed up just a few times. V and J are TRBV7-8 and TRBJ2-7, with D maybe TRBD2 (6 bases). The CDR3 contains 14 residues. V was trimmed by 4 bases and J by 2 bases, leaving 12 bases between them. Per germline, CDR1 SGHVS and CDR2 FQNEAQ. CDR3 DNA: TGTGCCAGCAGCTACCGACTAGGAGCCTACGAGCAGTACTTC. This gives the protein CASSYRLGAYEQYF.

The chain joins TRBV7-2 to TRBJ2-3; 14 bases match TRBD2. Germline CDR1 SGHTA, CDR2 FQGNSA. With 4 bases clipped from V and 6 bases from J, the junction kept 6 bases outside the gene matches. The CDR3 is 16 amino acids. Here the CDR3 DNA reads TGTGCCAGCAGCTACGGACTAGCGGGAGGTTGGGATACGCAGTATTTT. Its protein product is CASSYGLAGGWDTQYF. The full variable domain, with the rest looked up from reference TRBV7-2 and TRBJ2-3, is GAGVSQSPSNKVTEKGKDVELRCDPISGHTALYWYRQSLGQGLEFLIYFQGNSAPDKSGLPSDRFSAERTGGSVSTLTIQRTQQEDSAVYLCASSYGLAGGWDTQYFGPGTRLTVL.

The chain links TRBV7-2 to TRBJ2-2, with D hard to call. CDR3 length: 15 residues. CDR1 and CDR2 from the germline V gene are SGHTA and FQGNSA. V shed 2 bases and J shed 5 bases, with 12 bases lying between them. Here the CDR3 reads CASSLTGQLTGELFF. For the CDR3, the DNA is TGTGCCAGCAGCTTAACTGGGCAGTTAACCGGGGAGCTGTTTTTT.

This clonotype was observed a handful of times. The CDR3 nucleotides read TGCAGTGCTGGGCCAGACACCTACGAGCAGTACTTC. Amino acids: CSAGPDTYEQYF. The chain uses TRBV20-1 and TRBJ2-7; D unresolved. The CDR3 is 12 residues long. Germline-derived CDR1 and CDR2 are DFQATT and SNEGSKA (reference sequence). V was shortened by 5 bases and J by 2 bases, with 10 bases between the two germline ends.

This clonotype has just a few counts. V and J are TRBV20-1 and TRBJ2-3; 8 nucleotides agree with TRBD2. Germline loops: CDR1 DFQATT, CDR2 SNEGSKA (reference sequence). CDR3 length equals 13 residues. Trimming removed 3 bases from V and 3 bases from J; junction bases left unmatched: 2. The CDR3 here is CSASGGRTDTQYF. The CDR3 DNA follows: TGCAGTGCTAGTGGCGGGAGGACAGATACGCAGTATTTT.

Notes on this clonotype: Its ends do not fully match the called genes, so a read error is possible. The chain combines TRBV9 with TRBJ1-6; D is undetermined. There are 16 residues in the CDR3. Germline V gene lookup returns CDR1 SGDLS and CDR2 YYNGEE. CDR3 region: CASSVEEVTYNSPLHF. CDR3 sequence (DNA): TGTGCCAGCAGCGTAGAGGAAGTGACCTATAATTCACCCCTCCATTTT.